These 9 T cell receptor beta chains were sequenced from one sample in a study of blood T cell repertoires in COVID-19. Sequencing used immunoSEQ multiplex PCR; TCRdb keeps in-frame clones, though not all of them. The sample carries around 84,000 clones, 70% to 90% recorded once. Sequences were obtained from peripheral blood. The source is a man older than 75 with active or convalescent COVID-19.

The CDR3 reads CATSESNQPQHF. In DNA, the CDR3 is TGTGCCACCAGTGAGTCGAATCAGCCCCAGCATTTT. V is TRBV24-1 and J is TRBJ1-5; the D is unclear. CDR3 length equals 12 residues. V lost 4 bases and J lost 4, with 4 bases in between. Germline V gene data show CDR1 as KGHDR and CDR2 as SFDVKD.

This clone was observed a handful of times. V and J are TRBV27 and TRBJ1-1; 7 nucleotides match TRBD1. Germline CDR1 reads MNHEY; CDR2 reads SMNVEV (reference sequence). After removal of 2 bases from V and 6 bases from J, the junction contained 6 bases not matched to a gene. This CDR3 has 14 amino acids. The CDR3 region is CASSLRTGSSEAFF. In DNA form, the CDR3 reads TGTGCCAGCAGTTTACGGACAGGTAGCTCTGAAGCTTTCTTT.

V and J are TRBV5-1 and TRBJ1-4; weak D call: TRBD1 (6 bases). Trimming removed 0 bases from V and 7 bases from J, with 16 bases in between. The CDR3 consists of 16 residues. Germline-derived CDR1 and CDR2 are SGHRS and YFSETQ. CDR3 sequence: CASSLATGNSIEKLFF. For the CDR3, the DNA is TGCGCCAGCAGCTTGGCGACAGGCAATTCTATTGAAAAACTGTTTTTT.

Concerning this clone: Other nucleotide sequences in the sample specify the same CDR3. The chain couples TRBV10-3 to TRBJ2-7, with D perhaps matching TRBD1 (5 bases). This CDR3 is built from 12 residues. V was trimmed by 6 bases and J by 3 bases, leaving 9 bases between them. Germline V CDR1 and CDR2: ENHRY, SYGVKD. The CDR3 DNA sequence: TGTGCCATCAGCGGACAAGGCTACGAGCAGTACGTC. It encodes CAISGQGYEQYV.

The rearrangement links TRBV30 to TRBJ2-1; weak D call: TRBD2 (5 bases). The CDR3 consists of 17 residues. V lost 3 bases, J lost 4 bases, and 22 bases lay in between. CDR1 and CDR2 from the germline V gene are GTSNPN and SVGIG (reference sequence). The CDR3 spells CAWSVGVARTRYNEQFF. CDR3 sequence (DNA): TGTGCCTGGAGCGTCGGAGTAGCGAGAACGCGATACAATGAGCAGTTCTTC.

The genes are TRBV24-1 and TRBJ2-1; TRBD1 aligns across 10 bases. Trimming at V came to 4 bases and at J to 9 bases, leaving 11 bases not matched to a gene. This CDR3 spans 16 amino acids. The V gene's germline CDR1 is KGHDR and CDR2 SFDVKD. The CDR3 sequence: CATSESGQGPRIEQFF. The CDR3, as DNA: TGTGCCACCAGTGAATCGGGACAGGGGCCCCGGATTGAGCAGTTCTTC.

The V gene is TRBV18, the J gene TRBJ2-5; 12 bases line up with TRBD1. The CDR3 totals 14 residues. V lost 6 bases, J lost 4 bases, and 3 bases stayed unmatched. Germline V gene data show CDR1 as KGHSH and CDR2 as LQKENI. As DNA, the CDR3 is TGTGCCAGCTCTTGGGACAGGGGGCTAGAGACCCAGTACTTC. It translates to CASSWDRGLETQYF.

The V and J genes are TRBV2 and TRBJ2-5; no clear D. With 6 bases removed from V and 5 bases from J, the gap between germline ends came to 7 bases. This CDR3 has 11 amino acids. Germline V gene sequence: CDR1 SNHLY, CDR2 FYNNEI. The CDR3 sequence is CASRSLETQYF. CDR3 nucleotide sequence: TGTGCCAGCAGGAGTCTCGAGACCCAGTACTTC.

This clone was counted a single time. The chain combines TRBV18 with TRBJ2-6; possibly TRBD1 for D (6 bases). Trimming took off 3 bases at V and 0 bases at J, with 12 bases between the two ends. The CDR3 has 17 amino acids. Germline-derived CDR1 and CDR2 are KGHSH and LQKENI. The DNA of the CDR3 is TGTGCCAGCTCACCGGACAGTTACTCCTCTGGGGCCAACGTCCTGACTTTC. This encodes CASSPDSYSSGANVLTF.